This T cell receptor (beta chain) came from a study of blood T cell repertoires in COVID-19. Per the study methods: Nucleated cell counts were estimated from reference gene primer amplification. Method: immunoSEQ multiplex PCR; TCRdb's copy keeps in-frame clones and lacks some. D and trimming come from the DNA, and the V and J calls and clone size come from that table. This table holds some 170,000 clones, about four fifths found once. Material for sequencing was peripheral blood. The TCR originated in a man in his sixties with active or convalescent COVID-19.

This CDR3 is CASNPRGAGELFF. DNA of the CDR3: TGTGCCAGCAACCCGCGGGGGGCCGGGGAGCTGTTTTTT. This chain uses TRBV3-1 (or the pseudogene TRBV3-2) with TRBJ2-2; TRBD2 agrees at 8 bases. Germline V gives CDR1 LGHDT, CDR2 YNNKEL (reference sequence). The V segment lost 7 bases and the J segment 6 bases; nucleotides outside the gene matches: 4. CDR3 length equals 13 residues.